This entry describes one T cell receptor (beta chain). The antigen remains undetermined. This specimen comes from a study of shared clonotypes between healthy human individuals. Study results and caveats: Rarefaction analysis demonstrated incomplete sorted-subset sequencing notwithstanding large depth.

The repertoire was sequenced with immunoSEQ multiplex PCR; TCRdb's copy has only in-frame clones and lacks some. The data hold about 1 million clones, with about 74% observed a single time. Sequenced input: memory CD4+ T cells sorted from blood. Subset defined: CD45RA-negative fraction. This sequence originates from a young man in good health.

The CDR3 DNA reads TGTGCCAGCAGCGCGGTTAACTATGGCTACACCTTC. The encoded protein is CASSAVNYGYTF. The chain uses TRBV7-2 and TRBJ1-2; D gene unclear. CDR3 length: 12 amino acids. The V gene's germline CDR1 is SGHTA and CDR2 FQGNSA. V lost 5 bases and J lost 1, with 5 bases in between. The full variable domain, with the rest looked up from reference TRBV7-2 and TRBJ1-2, is GAGVSQSPSNKVTEKGKDVELRCDPISGHTALYWYRQSLGQGLEFLIYFQGNSAPDKSGLPSDRFSAERTGGSVSTLTIQRTQQEDSAVYLCASSAVNYGYTFGSGTRLTVV.